Listed here are 13 T cell receptor beta chains from one sample, sequenced in a study of response to subunit inactivated influenza vaccine. TCRdb processed the RT-PCR reads anew with MiXCR; each CDR3 protein has one entry. The profile shows just over 300,000 distinct CDR3 sequences, about a fifth of them singletons. The sequencing here drew on PBMCs from blood, taken about 20 months after vaccination. Receptors were obtained from a man between 50 and 75 years old who received an inactivated influenza vaccine.

The J gene is TRBJ1-2, the V gene TRBV4-1; D unresolved. Trimming cost V 2 bases and J 8 bases, with 9 bases left between them. This CDR3 is built from 12 residues. Germline V gives CDR1 MGHRA, CDR2 YSYEKL. The CDR3 loop is CASSQPVGGYTF. CDR3 DNA sequence: TGCGCCAGCAGCCAACCGGTGGGAGGCTACACCTTC.

This clonotype showed up many times. The CDR3 spells CASSLKSNQPQHF. The CDR3 nucleotides are TGTGCCAGCTCACTCAAAAGCAATCAGCCCCAGCATTTT. This chain joins TRBV18 and TRBJ1-5; D ambiguous. The CDR3 totals 13 residues. Germline V gene lookup returns CDR1 KGHSH and CDR2 LQKENI. Trimming cost V 4 bases and J 1 base, with 5 bases left between them.

The table lists this clonotype with many counts. The chain recombines TRBV4-1 with TRBJ1-6; a possible D gene is TRBD1 (6 bases). Germline V lookup: CDR1 MGHRA, CDR2 YSYEKL. Trimming took off 0 bases at V and 11 bases at J, with 8 bases between the two ends. The CDR3 is 13 residues long. CDR3 bases: TGCGCCAGCAGCCAAGAAGGGGGTACACCCCTCCACTTT. Its protein product is CASSQEGGTPLHF.

This clonotype has a count of ten or more. Here the CDR3 reads CASTLRLGDTQYF. The CDR3 nucleotides are TGTGCCAGCACCCTCCGTCTGGGAGATACGCAGTATTTT. The chain employs TRBV12-3 or TRBV12-4 and TRBJ2-3, with D unresolved. Trimming removed 7 bases from V and 5 bases from J, with 13 bases in between. The CDR3 extends over 13 amino acids.

This clonotype was observed a few times. The chain couples TRBV7-3 to TRBJ2-2; no reliable D call. Germline V gives CDR1 SGHTA, CDR2 FQGTGA. Trimming stripped 5 bases from V and 7 bases from J, with 8 bases between. The length of the CDR3 is 12 residues. CDR3 sequence: CASSPLFGELFF. CDR3 in DNA: TGTGCCAGCAGCCCCCTATTCGGGGAGCTGTTTTTT. Supplemented by reference TRBV7-3 and TRBJ2-2, the full variable domain reads GAGVSQTPSNKVTEKGKYVELRCDPISGHTALYWYRQSLGQGPEFLIYFQGTGAADDSGLPNDRFFAVRPEGSVSTLKIQRTERGDSAVYLCASSPLFGELFFGEGSRLTVL.

This clonotype has ten or more counts. V and J are TRBV7-2 and TRBJ1-5; 8 bases fit TRBD1. This CDR3 is built from 16 residues. Losses at the gene ends were 1 base for V and 6 bases for J; bases not matched to a gene: 8. Germline assignment: CDR1 SGHTA and CDR2 FQGNSA. CDR3 region: CASSLVGQGASQPQHF. CDR3 bases: TGTGCCAGCAGCTTAGTGGGCCAGGGGGCGAGTCAGCCCCAGCATTTT.

CDR3 in amino acids: CSVEAAGQSYEQYF. CDR3 in DNA: TGCAGCGTTGAAGCGGCGGGACAGTCGTACGAGCAGTACTTC. The genes are TRBV29-1 and TRBJ2-7; the D gene is possibly TRBD1 (7 bases). The V end lost 1 base, the J end lost 4 bases, and 14 bases lay between the germline ends. CDR1 SQVTM and CDR2 ANQGSEA come from the germline V gene. The CDR3 sequence is 14 residues long.

The chain recombines TRBV27 with TRBJ2-5; no reliable D call. Germline lookup yields CDR1 MNHEY and CDR2 SMNVEV (reference sequence). Trimming shortened V by 6 bases and J by 1 base, and 9 bases separated the two germline ends. CDR3 length: 13 residues. CDR3: CASSYRSQETQYF. CDR3 nucleotides: TGTGCCAGCAGCTACAGATCCCAAGAGACCCAGTACTTC.

The rearrangement joins TRBV7-2 to TRBJ1-3, with a tentative D call TRBD1 (5 bases). Germline-derived CDR1 and CDR2 are SGHTA and FQGNSA. CDR3 length equals 15 residues. V was clipped by 3 bases and J by 4 bases, with 13 bases between them. CDR3 bases: TGTGCCAGCAGCTTCGGGGGAATGAGCGGAAACACCATATATTTT. It encodes CASSFGGMSGNTIYF.

This clonotype turned up a few times. V gene TRBV29-1 combines with J gene TRBJ2-2; tentatively, D is TRBD2 (5 bases). Trimming took 5 bases from V and 1 from J, leaving 11 bases between them. CDR3 size: 14 residues. Germline loops: CDR1 SQVTM, CDR2 ANQGSEA. The chain's CDR3 is CSVRGLQNTGELFF. CDR3 nucleotide sequence: TGCAGCGTTAGAGGACTCCAGAACACCGGGGAGCTGTTTTTT.

As to this clonotype: A much larger clone differs from this one at a single base, so this may be a read error. The chain is built from TRBV6-5 and TRBJ1-6; the D gene is possibly TRBD1 (6 bases). CDR3 length: 14 residues. Germline CDR1 reads MNHEY; CDR2 reads SVGAGI. The chain's CDR3 is CASSYRGRYSALHF. The CDR3 nucleotides read TGTGCCAGCAGTTACCGGGGGCGATATTCAGCCCTCCACTTT.

The rearrangement uses TRBV20-1 and TRBJ1-5; TRBD1 agrees at 10 bases. The V and J ends lost 6 bases and 2 bases, in that order; junction bases with no gene match: 13. Germline CDR1 DFQATT, CDR2 SNEGSKA (reference sequence). The CDR3 contains 17 residues. The CDR3 region has the DNA TGCAGTGCCAGGGACAGGGGACGAGCTTCGGGCAATCAGCCCCAGCATTTT. It encodes CSARDRGRASGNQPQHF.

The J gene is TRBJ2-7, the V gene TRBV7-2; TRBD2 matches at 7 bases. The length of the CDR3 is 14 residues. V shed 5 bases and J 3 bases; nucleotides not matched to a gene: 7. Germline lookup yields CDR1 SGHTA and CDR2 FQGNSA. CDR3 region: CASSKGLVDYEQYF. Written as DNA, the CDR3 is TGTGCCAGCAGCAAAGGACTAGTAGACTACGAGCAGTACTTC.